Listed below are T cell receptor beta chains from one sample, sequenced in a study of blood T cells in healthy people across ages. TCRdb reprocessed the 5' RACE reads via MiXCR and lists one record per CDR3 protein. This table has under 850,000 distinct CDR3 sequences, approximately 35% appearing once. Specimen: blood. The receptors here all came from a man aged 18 to 35 in good health. The CDR3 runs from the conserved cysteine through the conserved F or W. The D gene is left open where the match is weak. Size is stated for part of the rows, as once, few or many counts, or as a class when the clone is expanded.

V gene	CDR3 length	J gene	clone size	D gene	CDR3 DNA	CDR3 protein
TRBV27	13	TRBJ1-4	.	.	TGTGCCAGCAGTTTAACGGGGGCGGAAAAACTGTTTTTT	CASSLTGAEKLFF
TRBV7-2	15	TRBJ2-7	.	.	TGTGCCAGCAGCTTAGGTGCGGGGGCCCACAATGAGCAGTACTTC	CASSLGAGAHNEQYF
TRBV5-6	15	TRBJ2-5	.	TRBD1	TGTGCCAGCAGCACCAGACAGGGGGCCTGGGAGGCCCAGTACTTC	CASSTRQGAWEAQYF
TRBV14	17	TRBJ2-3	few	TRBD1	TGTGCCAGCAGCATGGAGACAGGGGGCGGTTTCGCAGATACGCAGTATTTT	CASSMETGGGFADTQYF
TRBV6-6	13	TRBJ2-7	few	.	TGTGCCAGCAGTTTCCAGGGTAACTACGAGCAGTACTTC	CASSFQGNYEQYF
TRBV29-1	12	TRBJ2-2	.	TRBD1	TGCAGCGTTACGGACAGGGCCGGGGAGCTGTTTTTT	CSVTDRAGELFF
TRBV5-5	16	TRBJ2-7	.	TRBD1	TGTGCCAGCAGCTTGTTCCTCGGACAGGTTAAATTCGAGCAGTACTTC	CASSLFLGQVKFEQYF
TRBV10-3	15	TRBJ2-2	few	.	TGTGCCATCAGTGTTGGTCAGCCCGACACCGGGGAGCTGTTTTTT	CAISVGQPDTGELFF
TRBV29-1	13	TRBJ2-1	few	TRBD1	TGCAGCGTTGGAGGACAGGCCTACAATGAGCAGTTCTTC	CSVGGQAYNEQFF
TRBV7-2	12	TRBJ2-1	many	.	TGTGCCAGCAGCCGGCTCTACAATGAGCAGTTCTTC	CASSRLYNEQFF
TRBV19	12	TRBJ1-1	.	.	TGTGCCAGTAGTATATCCCGCAGTGAAGCTTTCTTT	CASSISRSEAFF
TRBV11-3	15	TRBJ2-4	.	TRBD1	TGTGCCAGCAGCGAAAGCGGGACAGGGAAAAACATTCAGTACTTC	CASSESGTGKNIQYF
TRBV6-2/TRBV6-3	14	TRBJ2-3	.	.	TGTGCCAGCAGTGCCCCGGGACTCAAGGATGCGCAGTATTTT	CASSAPGLKDAQYF
TRBV7-9	13	TRBJ2-3	.	.	TGTGCCAGCAGCCGTTTCCACACAGATACGCAGTATTTT	CASSRFHTDTQYF
TRBV5-1	15	TRBJ2-6	few	TRBD1	TGCGCCAGCAGCGCACAGGGGATTGGGGCCAACGTCCTGACTTTC	CASSAQGIGANVLTF
TRBV7-2	15	TRBJ1-1	few	TRBD1	TGTGCCAGCAGCACCATGGGACAGGGGGGCACTGAAGCTTTCTTT	CASSTMGQGGTEAFF
TRBV5-6	13	TRBJ2-3	many	.	TGTGCCAGCAGCTTTCCCTCCACAGATACGCAGTATTTT	CASSFPSTDTQYF